The 19 T cell receptor beta chains below were found in one sample sequenced in a study of OX40 agonist ivuxolimab in advanced cancers. Repertoires were generated with immunoSEQ multiplex PCR, while TCRdb's copy carries only in-frame clones and drops some. The table has about 48,000 clones, roughly 80% seen once. Sequenced here: CD4+ or CD8+ T cells sorted from blood, sampled in a trial of the OX40 agonist ivuxolimab. Source of these receptors: an adult with an advanced solid tumor such as melanoma, head and neck, liver or kidney cancer.

V is TRBV27 and J is TRBJ1-5; TRBD1 might be the D (5 bases). Deletions cut 6 bases from V and 5 bases from J, with 14 bases between. The germline CDR1 and CDR2 sequences are MNHEY and SMNVEV (reference sequence). This CDR3 region has 14 residues. Written as DNA, the CDR3 is TGTGCCAGCAGACAGGCCCAAGGGGATCAGCCCCAGCATTTT. Translation: CASRQAQGDQPQHF.

This chain links TRBV5-1 with TRBJ2-3; 12 nucleotides line up with TRBD2. CDR1 SGHRS and CDR2 YFSETQ come from the germline V gene. This CDR3 comprises 15 residues. V dropped 7 bases and J dropped 1; count of bases not matched to a gene: 4. The CDR3, as DNA: TGCGCCAGCGACAGGACTAGCGGGGGCACAGATACGCAGTATTTT. It specifies CASDRTSGGTDTQYF.

The rearrangement links TRBV7-2 to TRBJ2-2; 9 nucleotides match TRBD2. V shed 10 bases and J 5 bases; nucleotides not matched to a gene: 14. The CDR3 consists of 16 residues. Germline V gene lookup returns CDR1 SGHTA and CDR2 FQGNSA. The CDR3 coding sequence is TGTGCCACTAAAAGTGGGCTAGCGGGACTTACCGGGGAGCTGTTTTTT. This codes for CATKSGLAGLTGELFF.

The rearrangement links TRBV9 to TRBJ2-5; D may be TRBD1 (5 bases). The germline gives CDR1 SGDLS, CDR2 YYNGEE. The germline V and J ends were trimmed by 5 bases and 4 bases, with 15 bases remaining between them. The CDR3 has 14 amino acids. CDR3 amino acids: CASSRKVGAETQYF. In DNA, the CDR3 is TGTGCCAGCAGTCGGAAGGTAGGGGCAGAGACCCAGTACTTC.

The genes are TRBV5-1 and TRBJ1-2; D call uncertain. Germline CDR1 is SGHRS and CDR2 is YFSETQ. Trimming removed 0 bases from V and 5 bases from J, with 11 bases in between. This CDR3 is 14 amino acids long. The CDR3 region has the DNA TGCGCCAGCAGCTTGGCCCCCGGAAGGTATGGCTACACCTTC. Its protein product is CASSLAPGRYGYTF.

This chain connects TRBV29-1 to TRBJ1-1; D remains unclear. V gave up 6 bases and J gave up 2 bases, with 7 bases separating them. CDR1 SQVTM and CDR2 ANQGSEA come from the germline V gene. The CDR3 spans 11 residues. CDR3: CSVSDNTEAFF. In nucleotides, the CDR3 is TGCAGCGTATCAGATAACACTGAAGCTTTCTTT.

The gene calls are TRBV4-2 and TRBJ2-2; 10 bases align to TRBD2. Germline values: CDR1 LGHNA, CDR2 YNFKEQ. Unmatched junction bases numbered 6, after V lost 2 bases and J lost 3 bases. The CDR3 covers 17 residues. The CDR3 protein is CASSQFGTSVYTGELFF. Here the CDR3 DNA reads TGTGCCAGCAGCCAATTCGGGACTAGCGTGTACACCGGGGAGCTGTTTTTT.

The chain links TRBV19 to TRBJ2-6, with a possible D match to TRBD1 (6 bases). Trimming took off 5 bases at V and 2 bases at J, with 19 bases between the two ends. The CDR3 totals 18 residues. Germline CDR1 LNHDA, CDR2 SQIVND (reference sequence). The DNA for the CDR3 is TGTGCCAGTAGTCCCCGGCAGCCAGGGGACCCTGGGGCCAACGTCCTGACTTTC. It codes for CASSPRQPGDPGANVLTF.

The V gene is TRBV6-6, the J gene TRBJ1-1, with D tentatively TRBD1 (6 bases). V was cut by 6 bases and J by 4 bases, with 9 bases left in between. This CDR3 is built from 12 residues. The V gene's germline CDR1 is MNHNY and CDR2 SVGAGI (reference sequence). The CDR3 DNA sequence: TGTGCCAGCAGAACAGGGAGCACTGAAGCTTTCTTT. Translated, it gives CASRTGSTEAFF.

The chain uses TRBV7-2 and TRBJ2-5, with TRBD1 matching over 9 bases. Germline V gives CDR1 SGHTA, CDR2 FQGNSA. CDR3 length: 16 amino acids. Trimming cost V 5 bases and J 2 bases; bases outside gene matches: 9. The CDR3 DNA reads TGTGCCAGCAGCAACGATTTCGACAGGGGGCAAGAGACCCAGTACTTC. Protein sequence: CASSNDFDRGQETQYF.

This chain links TRBV11-2 with TRBJ2-1, with 8 bases identical to TRBD1. Germline CDR1 reads SGHAT; CDR2 reads FQNNGV. This CDR3 is 16 amino acids long. With V trimmed by 5 bases and J by 0 bases, 6 bases remained unmatched. The CDR3 region is CASSLLGQGSYNEQFF. DNA for the CDR3: TGTGCCAGCAGCCTCTTAGGACAGGGCTCCTACAATGAGCAGTTCTTC.

V is TRBV6-4 and J is TRBJ2-5, with a possible D match to TRBD1 (5 bases). This CDR3 is built from 11 residues. Germline-derived CDR1 and CDR2 are MRHNA and SNTAGT. CDR3: CGRAEQETQYF. The CDR3 DNA is TGTGGCAGGGCGGAACAAGAGACCCAGTACTTC.

The V gene is TRBV19, the J gene TRBJ1-3; weak D call: TRBD1 (5 bases). V was cut by 8 bases and J by 7 bases, with 18 bases left in between. CDR1 is LNHDA, CDR2 SQIVND, per germline (reference sequence). This CDR3 is 14 amino acids long. The CDR3: CASGWRGIRNTIYF. In DNA, the CDR3 is TGTGCCAGTGGGTGGCGGGGGATCCGGAACACCATATATTTT.

J is TRBJ2-2 and V is TRBV6-5, with 9 bases identical to TRBD1. V lost 5 bases to trimming and J lost 7 bases; unmatched junction nucleotides: 2. The CDR3 runs 13 residues. CDR1 is MNHEY, CDR2 SVGAGI, per germline. The CDR3 region has the DNA TGTGCCAGCAGTGGACAGGGGATCGGGGAGCTGTTTTTT. This codes for CASSGQGIGELFF.

This clone has just a few counts. The chain couples TRBV4-2 to TRBJ2-3; D tentatively fits TRBD1 or TRBD2 (6 bases each). CDR1 and CDR2 (germline): LGHNA, YNFKEQ. The CDR3 is 18 amino acids. The V end lost 1 base, the J end lost 3 bases, and 20 bases lay between the germline ends. For the CDR3, the DNA is TGTGCCAGCAGCCAAGGTCTCGGTGTGGGGGGCACTACAGATACGCAGTATTTT. It specifies CASSQGLGVGGTTDTQYF.

The chain couples TRBV29-1 to TRBJ2-4; 10 nucleotides align to TRBD1. The CDR3 contains 19 residues. Germline CDR1 reads SQVTM; CDR2 reads ANQGSEA. The CDR3 nucleotides are TGCACACACCCCTCCTCCGGGACAGGGGTAGGGATAGCCAAAAACATTCAGTACTTC. Encoded protein: CTHPSSGTGVGIAKNIQYF.

The rearrangement links TRBV7-2 to TRBJ2-3, with D possibly TRBD2 on 6 matching bases. The germline gives CDR1 SGHTA, CDR2 FQGNSA. V dropped 3 bases and J dropped 8 bases, with 6 bases sitting between them. CDR3 size: 11 residues. The CDR3 sequence: CASSLTSTQYF. In DNA form, the CDR3 reads TGTGCCAGCAGCTTGACTAGTACGCAGTATTTT.

This clone was detected once. The V and J genes are TRBV7-9 and TRBJ1-1, with D uncertain. The germline V gene encodes CDR1 SEHNR and CDR2 FQNEAQ (reference sequence). The CDR3 runs to 13 residues. Trimming pared 1 base from V and 8 bases from J, leaving 11 bases between. CDR3 in DNA: TGTGCCAGCAGCTTAGTAGGGCCTGGAGAAGCTTTCTTT. It specifies CASSLVGPGEAFF.

This clone appeared a few times. The identical CDR3 is also encoded by other nucleotide sequences in the sample. The gene calls are TRBV5-1 and TRBJ2-1, with 8 bases fitting TRBD2. This CDR3 has 14 residues. From germline, CDR1 is SGHRS and CDR2 YFSETQ. V lost 6 bases and J lost 7; bases outside the gene matches: 9. CDR3 in amino acids: CASTLLAGRNEQFF. For the CDR3, the DNA is TGCGCCAGCACTCTCTTAGCGGGAAGGAATGAGCAGTTCTTC.